These 20 T cell receptor beta chains originate from one sample sequenced in a study of response to subunit inactivated influenza vaccine. TCRdb redid the calling of the RT-PCR reads with MiXCR, one entry per CDR3 protein. The sample holds fewer than 200,000 distinct CDR3 sequences; 9.2% are singletons and the top ten take roughly a tenth. The sample in question was non-naive T cells sorted from PBMCs, obtained on the day of vaccination. Receptor source: a man aged 45 to 65 who received an inactivated influenza vaccine.

The V gene is TRBV5-4, the J gene TRBJ2-1, with 9 bases matching TRBD2. Germline V CDR1 and CDR2: SGHNT, YYREEE (reference sequence). V shed 0 bases, J shed 0 bases, and the junction held 1 base outside the gene matches. The CDR3 runs to 16 residues. CDR3 in amino acids: CASSLASGASYNEQFF. DNA for the CDR3: TGTGCCAGCAGCTTGGCTAGCGGGGCCTCCTACAATGAGCAGTTCTTC.

This clonotype was counted between two and nine times. The rearrangement joins TRBV7-7 to TRBJ2-1; D is undetermined. Germline CDR1 reads SSHAT; CDR2 reads FNYEAQ (reference sequence). Trimming stripped 0 bases from V and 8 bases from J, with 11 bases between. The CDR3 totals 14 residues. The CDR3 sequence is CASSLARLGHEQFF. As DNA, the CDR3 is TGTGCCAGCAGCTTAGCTCGCTTGGGCCATGAGCAGTTCTTC.

This clonotype was counted ten times or more. The chain is built from TRBV12-3 or TRBV12-4 and TRBJ2-1, with 8 bases lining up with TRBD2. The CDR3 contains 15 residues. With V trimmed by 7 bases and J by 6 bases, 11 bases remained unmatched. CDR3 sequence reads: CASKLADLLRNEQFF. DNA of the CDR3: TGTGCCAGCAAACTAGCGGACCTACTGCGCAATGAGCAGTTCTTC.

This clonotype was detected ten times or more. The genes are TRBV10-3 and TRBJ1-2; TRBD1 aligns across 11 bases. Germline V gives CDR1 ENHRY, CDR2 SYGVKD. CDR3 length equals 13 residues. V was clipped by 5 bases and J by 7 bases; unmatched bases: 3. For the CDR3, the DNA is TGTGCCATCAGTCCCGGGACAGGGGGTGGCTACACCTTC. It codes for CAISPGTGGGYTF.

This clonotype was counted at least ten times. The chain uses TRBV9 and TRBJ1-1, with 7 bases that match TRBD1. This CDR3 region has 15 residues. With V trimmed by 0 bases and J by 4 bases, 6 bases remained unmatched. Germline loops: CDR1 SGDLS, CDR2 YYNGEE. The CDR3 spells CASSVVRGGSTEAFF. CDR3 DNA sequence: TGTGCCAGCAGCGTAGTCAGGGGGGGTAGCACTGAAGCTTTCTTT. Based on the CDR3 plus reference TRBV9 and TRBJ1-1, the full variable domain is DSGVTQTPKHLITATGQRVTLRCSPRSGDLSVYWYQQSLDQGLQFLIQYYNGEERAKGNILERFSAQQFPDLHSELNLSSLELGDSALYFCASSVVRGGSTEAFFGQGTRLTVV.

The chain has TRBV7-2 and TRBJ2-5; TRBD2 matches at 9 bases. Germline lookup yields CDR1 SGHTA and CDR2 FQGNSA. Trimming removed 0 bases from V and 1 base from J; junction bases left unmatched: 9. The CDR3 consists of 18 residues. CDR3 residues: CASSLAPGTSFRQETQYF. For the CDR3, the DNA is TGTGCCAGCAGCTTAGCGCCGGGGACTAGCTTTCGCCAAGAGACCCAGTACTTC. The entire variable domain, with the rest obtained from reference TRBV7-2 and TRBJ2-5, is as follows: GAGVSQSPSNKVTEKGKDVELRCDPISGHTALYWYRQSLGQGLEFLIYFQGNSAPDKSGLPSDRFSAERTGGSVSTLTIQRTQQEDSAVYLCASSLAPGTSFRQETQYFGPGTRLLVL.

This chain uses TRBV7-2 with TRBJ2-3; D remains unclear. CDR1 is SGHTA and CDR2 is FQGNSA in the germline V gene. The germline V and J ends were trimmed by 2 bases and 2 bases, with 8 bases remaining between them. CDR3 size: 14 residues. CDR3 region: CASSLPVNTDTQYF. The CDR3 nucleotides are TGTGCCAGCAGCTTACCGGTGAACACAGATACGCAGTATTTT.

The table lists this clonotype with many counts. This chain uses TRBV5-1 with TRBJ2-7; D remains unclear. This CDR3 region has 13 residues. Deletions cut 0 bases from V and 3 bases from J, with 7 bases between. Germline V lookup: CDR1 SGHRS, CDR2 YFSETQ. The CDR3 spells CASSLEFSYEQYF. CDR3 sequence (DNA): TGCGCCAGCAGCTTGGAATTTAGCTACGAGCAGTACTTC. The full variable domain, in which reference TRBV5-1 and TRBJ2-7 provide the parts outside the CDR3, is KAGVTQTPRYLIKTRGQQVTLSCSPISGHRSVSWYQQTPGQGLQFLFEYFSETQRNKGNFPGRFSGRQFSNSRSEMNVSTLELGDSALYLCASSLEFSYEQYFGPGTRLTVT.

Ten or more counts support this clonotype. The gene calls are TRBV27 and TRBJ2-7, with 7 positions matching TRBD2. The CDR3 has 16 amino acids. Germline CDR1 is MNHEY and CDR2 is SMNVEV (reference sequence). With V trimmed by 5 bases and J by 0 bases, 10 bases remained unmatched. Here the CDR3 DNA reads TGTGCCAGCAGTCCGTCGACTAGCAGGAGCTCCTACGAGCAGTACTTC. Its translation is CASSPSTSRSSYEQYF.

The sample holds many counts of this clonotype. The chain carries TRBV9 and TRBJ1-2; TRBD1 agrees at 7 bases. The ends lost 3 bases at V and 2 bases at J; junction bases unmatched: 4. This CDR3 is 14 amino acids long. Germline V CDR1 and CDR2: SGDLS, YYNGEE. DNA of the CDR3: TGTGCCAGCAGCGAAAAACAGGGGAACTATGGCTACACCTTC. Translation: CASSEKQGNYGYTF.

This clonotype has at least ten counts. V gene TRBV7-2 combines with J gene TRBJ1-5; D is perhaps TRBD1 (6 bases). With 1 base removed from V and 3 bases from J, the gap between germline ends came to 10 bases. The V gene's germline CDR1 is SGHTA and CDR2 FQGNSA. The CDR3 contains 15 residues. CDR3 bases: TGTGCCAGCAGCTTAGTGCGGGGGCCCAATCAGCCCCAGCATTTT. It specifies CASSLVRGPNQPQHF. The whole variable domain, filled in from reference TRBV7-2 and TRBJ1-5, reads GAGVSQSPSNKVTEKGKDVELRCDPISGHTALYWYRQSLGQGLEFLIYFQGNSAPDKSGLPSDRFSAERTGGSVSTLTIQRTQQEDSAVYLCASSLVRGPNQPQHFGDGTRLSIL.

CDR3: CASSGWPSGANTGELFF. In nucleotides, the CDR3 is TGTGCCAGCAGTGGATGGCCTAGCGGGGCTAACACCGGGGAGCTGTTTTTT. J is TRBJ2-2 and V is TRBV28, with 9 nucleotides matching TRBD2. Germline V lookup: CDR1 MDHEN, CDR2 SYDVKM. The CDR3 has 17 amino acids. V lost 5 bases to trimming and J lost 2 bases; unmatched junction nucleotides: 9.

This chain connects TRBV12-3 or TRBV12-4 to TRBJ2-7; D perhaps matches TRBD1 (6 bases). The CDR3 runs to 12 residues. Trimming took off 8 bases at V and 3 bases at J, with 11 bases between the two ends. The CDR3 here is CASCRGNYEQYF. DNA for the CDR3: TGTGCCAGCTGTAGGGGGAACTACGAGCAGTACTTC.

This clonotype showed up just a few times. J is TRBJ2-3 and V is TRBV10-2; TRBD1 agrees at 8 bases. Germline CDR1 WSHSY, CDR2 SAAADI. V was clipped by 2 bases and J by 3 bases; unmatched bases: 4. This CDR3 has 15 amino acids. CDR3 in amino acids: CASSEGQGGTDTQYF. CDR3 DNA sequence: TGCGCCAGCAGTGAGGGACAGGGAGGAACAGATACGCAGTATTTT.

This chain uses TRBV12-3 or TRBV12-4 with TRBJ2-1; 9 bases are a match to TRBD1. The CDR3 extends over 15 amino acids. V trimming: 0 bases; J trimming: 3 bases; junction bases outside the gene matches: 0. The CDR3 loop is CASSLATGGYNEQFF. CDR3 nucleotides: TGTGCCAGCAGTTTAGCGACAGGGGGCTACAATGAGCAGTTCTTC.

The rearrangement uses TRBV7-9 and TRBJ2-5; unclear D gene. Trimming took 0 bases from V and 7 from J, leaving 12 bases between them. The CDR3 consists of 14 residues. The V gene's germline CDR1 is SEHNR and CDR2 FQNEAQ (reference sequence). Written as DNA, the CDR3 is TGTGCCAGCAGCTTAGCGACACACCCATGGACCCAGTACTTC. Translation: CASSLATHPWTQYF.

This chain joins TRBV5-6 and TRBJ1-2; tentatively, D is TRBD1 (6 bases). This CDR3 is built from 16 residues. V was trimmed by 4 bases and J by 3 bases, leaving 19 bases between them. Germline CDR1 SGHDT, CDR2 YYEEEE. Here the CDR3 reads CASSVEQGGRYYGYTF. The CDR3 nucleotides are TGTGCCAGCAGCGTAGAACAGGGAGGGAGATACTATGGCTACACCTTC.

The rearrangement uses TRBV13 and TRBJ2-5, with D possibly being TRBD2 (6 bases). CDR1 is PRHDT, CDR2 FYEKMQ, per germline (reference sequence). The CDR3 is 14 residues long. V gave up 6 bases and J gave up 2 bases, with 13 bases separating them. The CDR3 sequence: CASSHRDLQETQYF. In nucleotides, the CDR3 is TGTGCCAGCAGTCACCGGGACTTACAAGAGACCCAGTACTTC. Full variable domain (remainder filled in from reference TRBV13 and TRBJ2-5): AAGVIQSPRHLIKEKRETATLKCYPIPRHDTVYWYQQGPGQDPQFLISFYEKMQSDKGSIPDRFSAQQFSDYHSELNMSSLELGDSALYFCASSHRDLQETQYFGPGTRLLVL.

The chain links TRBV5-1 to TRBJ2-3; the D is unclear. The CDR3 has 15 amino acids. Germline CDR1 and CDR2: SGHRS and YFSETQ. The V and J ends lost 2 bases and 4 bases respectively, with 14 bases between them. The CDR3 coding sequence is TGCGCCAGCAGCTTAACCGGACGCCAGCCAGATACGCAGTATTTT. Translating gives CASSLTGRQPDTQYF.

Note on this clonotype: This likely comes from a read error, as the CDR3 has no conserved phenylalanine or tryptophan at its end. The CDR3 reads CASSLADSEAYEQYL. DNA for the CDR3: TGCGCCAGCAGCTTGGCTGATAGCGAGGCCTACGAGCAGTACCTC. The rearrangement joins TRBV5-1 to TRBJ2-7, with a weak D call TRBD2 (5 bases). V lost 0 bases and J 2 bases, leaving 12 bases between the germline ends. CDR3 size: 15 residues. CDR1 and CDR2 from the germline V gene are SGHRS and YFSETQ.